Listed below are T cell receptor beta chains from one sample, sequenced in a study of identical twins. One entry per CDR3 protein, called by TCRdb with MiXCR from the 5' RACE reads. The table has around 250,000 distinct CDR3 sequences, about 13% seen once. The data also belong to a second study, concerning yellow fever vaccine responses in identical twins.

Input material: memory (CD45RO+) T cells sorted from blood. These receptors were taken from a woman aged 18-29 years in good health. The CDR3 runs from the conserved cysteine through the conserved F or W. Fields, in order: D gene, clone size, V gene, J gene, CDR3 protein, CDR3 DNA. The D gene is left open where the match is weak. Not all rows give a size; the values are once, few, many and, for expanded clones, a class.

D: -
size: few
V: TRBV29-1
J: TRBJ2-5
CDR3: CSVGTGNRETQYF
DNA: TGCAGCGTTGGTACGGGGAATAGGGAGACCCAGTACTTC

D: -
size: few
V: TRBV11-2
J: TRBJ1-1
CDR3: CASSPRRGGTEAFF
DNA: TGTGCCAGCAGCCCAAGGCGGGGTGGGACTGAAGCTTTCTTT

D: -
size: many
V: TRBV7-2
J: TRBJ2-7
CDR3: CASSSLSGYNEQYF
DNA: TGTGCCAGCAGCTCCCTTAGTGGATATAACGAGCAGTACTTC

D: TRBD2
size: -
V: TRBV2
J: TRBJ2-3
CDR3: CASSEAGATSGIYTDTQYF
DNA: TGTGCCAGCAGTGAAGCCGGTGCGACTAGCGGGATTTACACAGATACGCAGTATTTT

D: TRBD1
size: -
V: TRBV6-4
J: TRBJ2-1
CDR3: CASSDLQGFEQFF
DNA: TGTGCCAGCAGTGACTTACAGGGGTTTGAGCAGTTCTTC

D: TRBD2
size: few
V: TRBV10-3
J: TRBJ2-5
CDR3: CAIRTAGRETQYF
DNA: TGTGCCATCAGAACAGCGGGGAGGGAGACCCAGTACTTC

D: -
size: many
V: TRBV5-1
J: TRBJ1-6
CDR3: CASRMTTGPRGDSPLHF
DNA: TGCGCCAGCAGAATGACGACAGGACCCCGGGGGGATTCACCCCTCCACTTT

D: TRBD2
size: many
V: TRBV5-1
J: TRBJ2-1
CDR3: CASSLDPPTSGRATYNEQFF
DNA: TGCGCCAGCAGCTTGGATCCCCCGACTAGCGGGAGGGCTACCTACAATGAGCAGTTCTTC

D: -
size: -
V: TRBV4-2
J: TRBJ2-6
CDR3: CASSLEETGSGANVLTF
DNA: TGTGCCAGCAGCCTAGAAGAAACCGGATCTGGGGCCAACGTCCTGACTTTC

D: TRBD1
size: -
V: TRBV12-3/TRBV12-4
J: TRBJ1-2
CDR3: CASSRAQRQGGGYTF
DNA: TGTGCCAGCAGTCGAGCACAAAGACAGGGAGGAGGCTACACCTTC

D: -
size: many
V: TRBV5-1
J: TRBJ2-5
CDR3: CASSLQSTSRRETQYF
DNA: TGCGCCAGCAGCTTGCAATCCACTTCCCGGCGAGAGACCCAGTACTTC

D: TRBD1
size: few
V: TRBV4-2
J: TRBJ2-7
CDR3: CASSQVPSGTGGVGSNEQYF
DNA: TGTGCCAGCAGCCAAGTTCCATCCGGGACAGGGGGCGTTGGGTCCAACGAGCAGTACTTC

D: TRBD2
size: -
V: TRBV6-1
J: TRBJ2-1
CDR3: CASRPRLAGRNEQFF
DNA: TGTGCCAGCAGGCCCCGACTAGCGGGGAGGAATGAGCAGTTCTTC

D: -
size: -
V: TRBV28
J: TRBJ2-7
CDR3: CASSLSAPTYEQYF
DNA: TGTGCCAGCAGTTTATCGGCACCCACCTACGAGCAGTACTTC

D: -
size: -
V: TRBV30
J: TRBJ2-1
CDR3: CAWSPQGGSYNEQFF
DNA: TGTGCCTGGAGCCCCCAGGGGGGAAGCTACAATGAGCAGTTCTTC

D: -
size: few
V: TRBV6-1
J: TRBJ2-5
CDR3: CASSLARRETQYF
DNA: TGTGCCAGCAGTCTAGCGAGGAGGGAGACCCAGTACTTC

D: -
size: -
V: TRBV2
J: TRBJ2-2
CDR3: CASSGLHGLGSGELFF
DNA: TGTGCCAGCAGTGGGTTACATGGCTTGGGGAGCGGGGAGCTGTTTTTT

D: TRBD1
size: few
V: TRBV15
J: TRBJ2-3
CDR3: CATSSGTGDTDTQYF
DNA: TGTGCCACCAGCAGTGGGACAGGCGACACAGATACGCAGTATTTT

D: -
size: many
V: TRBV6-6
J: TRBJ1-4
CDR3: CASRANEKLFF
DNA: TGTGCCAGCAGGGCGAATGAAAAACTGTTTTTT

D: -
size: few
V: TRBV12-3/TRBV12-4
J: TRBJ2-2
CDR3: CASSRVLPNTGELFF
DNA: TGTGCCAGCAGCCGGGTCCTACCGAACACCGGGGAGCTGTTTTTT

D: -
size: few
V: TRBV20-1
J: TRBJ2-1
CDR3: CSATEETEQFF
DNA: TGCAGTGCCACGGAAGAAACTGAGCAGTTCTTC

D: -
size: few
V: TRBV28
J: TRBJ2-7
CDR3: CASHASHSTYEQYF
DNA: TGTGCCAGCCATGCGTCTCACAGCACCTACGAGCAGTACTTC

D: -
size: -
V: TRBV21-1
J: TRBJ2-2
CDR3: CASSGRRELFF
DNA: TGTGCCAGCAGCGGCCGGAGGGAGCTGTTTTTT

D: TRBD1
size: -
V: TRBV9
J: TRBJ1-6
CDR3: CASSIQDRIFGPLHF
DNA: TGTGCCAGCAGCATCCAGGACAGGATCTTCGGACCCCTCCACTTT

D: -
size: -
V: TRBV27
J: TRBJ1-2
CDR3: CASSPPDSLYGYTF
DNA: TGTGCCAGCAGTCCTCCCGACAGTCTCTATGGCTACACCTTC

D: TRBD1
size: few
V: TRBV7-2
J: TRBJ2-3
CDR3: CASSSQGVNTDTQYF
DNA: TGTGCCAGCAGCTCCCAGGGGGTAAACACAGATACGCAGTATTTT

D: -
size: many
V: TRBV29-1
J: TRBJ2-3
CDR3: CSVPGGVGLSTDTQYF
DNA: TGCAGCGTCCCAGGAGGGGTAGGCTTGAGCACAGATACGCAGTATTTT

D: TRBD2
size: few
V: TRBV20-1
J: TRBJ2-5
CDR3: CSARDWTSGEQETQYF
DNA: TGCAGTGCTAGAGACTGGACTAGCGGGGAACAAGAGACCCAGTACTTC

D: -
size: many
V: TRBV24-1
J: TRBJ1-1
CDR3: CATTPGGADTEAFF
DNA: TGTGCCACCACCCCGGGAGGGGCGGACACTGAAGCTTTCTTT